Many counts were recorded for the clone carrying this T cell receptor beta chain. Looked up from germline, CDR1 is LGHNA and CDR2 is YSLEER. Trimming cost V 0 bases and J 3 bases, with 3 bases left between them. This CDR3 spans 13 amino acids. MiXCR, applied by TCRdb to the RT-PCR reads, yields one record per CDR3 protein. The table has approximately 720,000 distinct CDR3 sequences, approximately 15% seen once. V gene TRBV4-3 combines with J gene TRBJ1-3; D not certain. The sequence was obtained from a female donor in good health, serving as a healthy control. The sample comprised memory CD4+ T cells from blood. CDR3 sequence: CASSQEDGNTIYF. The CDR3, as DNA: TGCGCCAGCAGCCAAGAGGATGGAAACACCATATATTTT.